The source of this T cell receptor (beta chain) is a study of blood T cells in healthy people across ages. This CDR3 is built from 14 residues. Germline CDR1 MNHEY, CDR2 SMNVEV (reference sequence). Deletions cut 3 bases from V and 7 bases from J, with 13 bases between. The use of a sample-barcoded 5' primer and a J-beta primer mix characterized a second PCR of roughly 7 to 12 cycles. From the 5' RACE reads, TCRdb called clonotypes with MiXCR, one entry per CDR3 protein. There are about 1,500,000 distinct CDR3 sequences in the sample; around 39% occur only once, and roughly 8.2% lies in the top ten. Sequences were obtained from blood. This TCR was recovered from a woman younger than 35 in good health. The chain combines TRBV27 with TRBJ1-5; a possible D gene is TRBD1 (5 bases). The chain's CDR3 is CASSLWGTGQPQHF. DNA for the CDR3: TGTGCCAGCAGTTTGTGGGGGACGGGGCAGCCCCAGCATTTT.